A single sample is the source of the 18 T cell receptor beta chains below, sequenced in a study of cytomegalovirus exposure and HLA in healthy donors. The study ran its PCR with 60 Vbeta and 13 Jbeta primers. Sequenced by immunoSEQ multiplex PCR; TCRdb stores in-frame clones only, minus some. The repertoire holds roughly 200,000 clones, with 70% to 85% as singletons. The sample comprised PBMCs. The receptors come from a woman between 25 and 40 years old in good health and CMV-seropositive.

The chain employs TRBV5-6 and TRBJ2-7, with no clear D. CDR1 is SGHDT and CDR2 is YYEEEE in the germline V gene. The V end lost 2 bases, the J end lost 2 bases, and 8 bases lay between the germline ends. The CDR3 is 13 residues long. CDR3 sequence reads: CASSFSLPYEQYF. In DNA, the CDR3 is TGTGCCAGCAGCTTCTCCCTACCCTACGAGCAGTACTTC. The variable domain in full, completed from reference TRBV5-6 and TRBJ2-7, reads DAGVTQSPTHLIKTRGQQVTLRCSPKSGHDTVSWYQQALGQGPQFIFQYYEEEERQRGNFPDRFSGHQFPNYSSELNVNALLLGDSALYLCASSFSLPYEQYFGPGTRLTVT.

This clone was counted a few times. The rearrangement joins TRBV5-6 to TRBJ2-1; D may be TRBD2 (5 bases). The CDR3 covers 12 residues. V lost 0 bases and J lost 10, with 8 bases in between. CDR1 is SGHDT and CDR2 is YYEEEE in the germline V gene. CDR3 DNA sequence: TGTGCCAGCAGCTTGGCCTCGGGGGAGCAGTTCTTC. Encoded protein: CASSLASGEQFF.

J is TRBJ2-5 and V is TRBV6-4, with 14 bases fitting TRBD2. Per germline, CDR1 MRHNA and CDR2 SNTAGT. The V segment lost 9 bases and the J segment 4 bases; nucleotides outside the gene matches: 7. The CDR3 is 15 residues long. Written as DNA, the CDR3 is TGTGCCAGGCTCGGACTAGCGGGAGGAGCAGAGACCCAGTACTTC. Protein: CARLGLAGGAETQYF.

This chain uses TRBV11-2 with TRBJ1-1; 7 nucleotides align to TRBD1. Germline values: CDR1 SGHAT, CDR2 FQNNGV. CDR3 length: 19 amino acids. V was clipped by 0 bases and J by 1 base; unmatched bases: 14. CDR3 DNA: TGTGCCAGCAGCTTAGACCTAGGATTCTGGACAGGCTCGAACACTGAAGCTTTCTTT. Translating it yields CASSLDLGFWTGSNTEAFF. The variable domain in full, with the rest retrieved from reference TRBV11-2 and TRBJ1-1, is EAGVAQSPRYKIIEKRQSVAFWCNPISGHATLYWYQQILGQGPKLLIQFQNNGVVDDSQLPKDRFSAERLKGVDSTLKIQPAKLEDSAVYLCASSLDLGFWTGSNTEAFFGQGTRLTVV.

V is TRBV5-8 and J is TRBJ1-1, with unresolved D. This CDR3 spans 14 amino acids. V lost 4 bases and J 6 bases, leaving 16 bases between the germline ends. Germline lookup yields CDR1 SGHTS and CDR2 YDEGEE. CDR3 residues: CASSLVRGYAEAFF. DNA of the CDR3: TGTGCCAGCAGCCTGGTGAGAGGGTACGCTGAAGCTTTCTTT.

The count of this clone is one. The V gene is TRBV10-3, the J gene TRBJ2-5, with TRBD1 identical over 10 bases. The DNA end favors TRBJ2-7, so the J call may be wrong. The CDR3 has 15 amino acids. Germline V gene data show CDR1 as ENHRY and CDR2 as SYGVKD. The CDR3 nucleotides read TGTGCCATCAGTGAAGAGGGGACAGGGGCAATCGAGCAGTACTTC. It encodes CAISEEGTGAIEQYF.

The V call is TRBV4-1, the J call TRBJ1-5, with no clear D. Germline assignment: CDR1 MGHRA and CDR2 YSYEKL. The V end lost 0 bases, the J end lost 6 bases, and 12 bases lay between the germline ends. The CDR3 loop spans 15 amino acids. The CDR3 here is CASSQDGSGSQPQHF. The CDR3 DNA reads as TGCGCCAGCAGCCAAGATGGCTCAGGCAGTCAGCCCCAGCATTTT.

The DNA for the CDR3 is TGTGCCAGCAGCGCTCCGGGGGGGGCAGAGACCCAGTACTTC. It specifies CASSAPGGAETQYF. The chain has TRBV9 and TRBJ2-5, with TRBD2 identical over 8 bases. V shed 3 bases, J shed 4 bases, and the junction held 5 bases outside the gene matches. The CDR3 sequence is 14 residues long. CDR1 and CDR2 (germline): SGDLS, YYNGEE.

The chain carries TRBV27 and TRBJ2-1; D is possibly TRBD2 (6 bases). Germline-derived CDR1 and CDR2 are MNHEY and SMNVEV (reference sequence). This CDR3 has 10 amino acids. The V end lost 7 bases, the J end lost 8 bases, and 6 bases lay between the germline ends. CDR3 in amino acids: CASTGDEQFF. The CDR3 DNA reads TGTGCCAGCACGGGAGATGAGCAGTTCTTC.

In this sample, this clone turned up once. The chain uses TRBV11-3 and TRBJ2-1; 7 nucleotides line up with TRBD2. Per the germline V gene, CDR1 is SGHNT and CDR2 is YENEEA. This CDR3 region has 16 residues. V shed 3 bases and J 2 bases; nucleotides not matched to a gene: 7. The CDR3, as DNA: TGTGCCAGCAGCTTCTGGGGCGGGAGAGCCTACAATGAGCAGTTCTTC. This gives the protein CASSFWGGRAYNEQFF.

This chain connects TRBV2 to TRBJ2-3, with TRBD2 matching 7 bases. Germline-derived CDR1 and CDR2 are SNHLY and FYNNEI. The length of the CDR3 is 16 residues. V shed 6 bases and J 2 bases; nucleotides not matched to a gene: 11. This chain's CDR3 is CASSARGGGSTDTQYF. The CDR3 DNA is TGTGCCAGCAGCGCTCGGGGCGGGGGATCCACAGATACGCAGTATTTT. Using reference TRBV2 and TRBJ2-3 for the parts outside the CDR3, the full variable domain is EPEVTQTPSHQVTQMGQEVILRCVPISNHLYFYWYRQILGQKVEFLVSFYNNEISEKSEIFDDQFSVERPDGSNFTLKIRSTKLEDSAMYFCASSARGGGSTDTQYFGPGTRLTVL.

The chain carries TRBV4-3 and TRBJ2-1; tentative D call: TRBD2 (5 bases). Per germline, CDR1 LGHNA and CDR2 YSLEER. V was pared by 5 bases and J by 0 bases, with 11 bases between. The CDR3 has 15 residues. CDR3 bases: TGCGCCAGCAGCGGAAGCGGTCGCTCCTACAATGAGCAGTTCTTC. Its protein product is CASSGSGRSYNEQFF.

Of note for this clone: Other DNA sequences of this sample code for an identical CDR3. CDR3 DNA sequence: TGTGCCTTCGACAGCTCTGGGGCCAACGTCCTGACTTTC. Protein: CAFDSSGANVLTF. The chain combines TRBV30 with TRBJ2-6; D might be TRBD1 (5 bases). Trimming pared 7 bases from V and 0 bases from J, leaving 7 bases between. The length of the CDR3 is 13 residues. Germline V gene lookup returns CDR1 GTSNPN and CDR2 SVGIG (reference sequence).

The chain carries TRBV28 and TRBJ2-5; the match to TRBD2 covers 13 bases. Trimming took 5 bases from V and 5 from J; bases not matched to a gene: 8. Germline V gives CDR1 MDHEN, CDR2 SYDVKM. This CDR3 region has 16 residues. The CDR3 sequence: CASSPQGLAGYETQYF. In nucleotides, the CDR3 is TGTGCCAGCAGTCCTCAGGGACTAGCGGGATATGAGACCCAGTACTTC. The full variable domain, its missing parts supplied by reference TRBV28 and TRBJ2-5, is DVKVTQSSRYLVKRTGEKVFLECVQDMDHENMFWYRQDPGLGLRLIYFSYDVKMKEKGDIPEGYSVSREKKERFSLILESASTNQTSMYLCASSPQGLAGYETQYFGPGTRLLVL.

The CDR3 DNA follows: TGTGCCAGTTCCACAGGTGAACTAACTAATGAAAAACTGTTTTTT. Its translation: CASSTGELTNEKLFF. The chain couples TRBV19 to TRBJ1-4, with a tentative D call TRBD1 (5 bases). The V gene's germline CDR1 is LNHDA and CDR2 SQIVND (reference sequence). This CDR3 region has 15 residues. V gave up 8 bases and J gave up 1 base, with 14 bases separating them.

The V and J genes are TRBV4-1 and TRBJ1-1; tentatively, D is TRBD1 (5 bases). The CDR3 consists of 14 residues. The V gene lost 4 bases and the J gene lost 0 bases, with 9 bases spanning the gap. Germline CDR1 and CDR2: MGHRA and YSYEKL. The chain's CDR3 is CASSPRGVNTEAFF. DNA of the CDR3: TGCGCCAGCAGCCCGCGGGGGGTGAACACTGAAGCTTTCTTT.

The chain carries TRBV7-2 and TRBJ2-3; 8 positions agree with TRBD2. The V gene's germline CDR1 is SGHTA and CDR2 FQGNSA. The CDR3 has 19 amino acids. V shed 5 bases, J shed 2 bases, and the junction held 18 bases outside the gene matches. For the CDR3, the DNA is TGTGCCAGCAGCCTAGGTGAGGGGTACCGGGGGGGGGTCACAGATACGCAGTATTTT. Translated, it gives CASSLGEGYRGGVTDTQYF.

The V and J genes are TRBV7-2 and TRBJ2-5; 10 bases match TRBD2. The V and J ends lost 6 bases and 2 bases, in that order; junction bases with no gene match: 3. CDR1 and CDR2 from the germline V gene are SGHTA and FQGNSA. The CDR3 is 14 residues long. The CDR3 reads CASSQTSGQETQYF. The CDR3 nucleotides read TGTGCCAGCAGTCAGACTAGCGGGCAAGAGACCCAGTACTTC.